This T cell receptor (beta chain) was profiled in a study of blood T cells in healthy people across ages. This clonotype was picked up a small number of times. This CDR3 has 15 residues. V was shortened by 1 base and J by 2 bases, with 11 bases between the two germline ends. Germline V gene lookup returns CDR1 SNHLY and CDR2 FYNNEI. Next came a second PCR, run for about 6 to 12 cycles, which used a sample-barcoded 5' primer along with a J-beta primer mix. TCRdb ran MiXCR on the 5' RACE reads and lists one entry per CDR3 protein. The table includes approximately 800,000 distinct CDR3 sequences, 30% to 45% detected once.

The receptor's source is a man between 18 and 29 years old in good health. Material for sequencing was blood. This chain connects TRBV2 to TRBJ1-2; D is perhaps TRBD1 (5 bases). The CDR3 nucleotides are TGTGCCAGCAGTGAAGTTCTTGGGGGGAACTATGGCTACACCTTC. This sequence encodes CASSEVLGGNYGYTF.